The clone carrying this T cell receptor beta chain has ten or more counts. Antigen: not known. The sample belongs to a study of T cells after yellow fever vaccination. A 5'RACE template-switching step, the method used to make TCR cDNA, added a universal primer site and UMIs. TCRdb re-derived calls from the 5' RACE reads in MiXCR, one entry per CDR3 protein. This table holds approximately 300,000 distinct CDR3 sequences, roughly a tenth found once. Study results and caveats: A large majority of primary-vaccination clones showed up again after the booster (roughly 95% CD4, 88% CD8).

Germline lookup yields CDR1 MNHEY and CDR2 SVGEGT. CDR3 size: 14 residues. V was cut by 0 bases and J by 7 bases, with 12 bases left in between. This receptor was identified in a man between 18 and 29 years old who received the YFV17D yellow fever vaccine. The J gene is TRBJ2-5, the V gene TRBV6-2 or TRBV6-3; D is possibly TRBD1 (6 bases). The material was CD4+ T cells sorted from PBMCs, obtained 45 days after the yellow fever booster vaccination. DNA for the CDR3: TGTGCCAGCAGTTACTCCGGGACAACAGGGACCCAGTACTTC. This encodes CASSYSGTTGTQYF.